These 27 T cell receptor beta chains were sequenced from one sample in a study of T cell responses to AZD1222 COVID-19 vaccine (dated by TCRdb to about 2021). The time point tag for this specimen amounts to: baseline before first vaccination. Library preparation used the immunoSEQ multiplex PCR assay. The table comes from immuneACCESS by way of TCRdb, which keeps in-frame sequences with V and J called. Part of the clones is missing from these tables; in studies checked, under half for an unresolved V gene and the rest for unknown reasons. Within this sample are 150,000 to 200,000 clones, with almost 95% of them counted one time only. Under 2.5% of the sample is held by the ten biggest clonotypes. Specimen: peripheral blood, collected on day 0 of AZD1222 vaccination. The receptors shown here come from an adult in good health.

The chain combines TRBV7-7 with TRBJ1-4, with a possible D match to TRBD1 (6 bases). The V end was cut by 1 base, the J end by 4 bases, with 7 bases between. The germline V gene encodes CDR1 SSHAT and CDR2 FNYEAQ (reference sequence). CDR3 length: 14 residues. As DNA, the CDR3 is TGTGCCAGCAGCTTAGGAGGGGGTAATGAAAAACTGTTTTTT. Protein sequence: CASSLGGGNEKLFF.

CDR3 amino acids: CASSCTLLAPSQPYEQYF. CDR3 sequence (DNA): TGCGCCAGCAGTTGCACACTCCTGGCCCCTTCCCAGCCCTACGAGCAGTACTTC. The genes are TRBV23-1 and TRBJ2-7; D unresolved. TRBV23-1 is designated an ORF whose function remains uncertain. This CDR3 comprises 18 residues. V lost 5 bases and J 2 bases, leaving 25 bases between the germline ends.

This chain joins TRBV30 and TRBJ2-7; TRBD1 aligns across 9 bases. V shed 1 base, J shed 5 bases, and the junction held 12 bases outside the gene matches. Germline V CDR1 and CDR2: GTSNPN, SVGIG (reference sequence). The CDR3 totals 16 residues. CDR3: CAWSALPQGASDEQYF. CDR3 coding DNA: TGTGCCTGGAGTGCACTCCCACAGGGGGCATCCGACGAGCAGTACTTC.

This chain connects TRBV9 to TRBJ1-3; D gene uncertain. The germline CDR1 and CDR2 sequences are SGDLS and YYNGEE. V shed 2 bases and J shed 0 bases, with 9 bases lying between them. The CDR3 has 15 amino acids. The DNA for the CDR3 is TGTGCCAGCAGCGTCGGATCACTCTCTGGAAACACCATATATTTT. Amino acids: CASSVGSLSGNTIYF.

The table lists this clone with a count of one. The rearrangement uses TRBV11-2 and TRBJ2-1; D tentatively reads TRBD1 or TRBD2 (5 bases each). In germline, CDR1 is SGHAT, CDR2 FQNNGV. V lost 4 bases and J 13 bases, leaving 20 bases between the germline ends. This CDR3 has 14 residues. This CDR3 is CASSSSPGPFAQFF. The CDR3 DNA follows: TGTGCCAGCAGCTCCTCCCCGGGACCCTTCGCCCAGTTCTTC.

The V and J genes are TRBV5-6 and TRBJ1-5; a weak D match, TRBD1 (5 bases). CDR1 SGHDT and CDR2 YYEEEE come from the germline V gene. The CDR3 is 13 amino acids. The V end lost 1 base, the J end lost 4 bases, and 6 bases lay between the germline ends. CDR3 sequence (DNA): TGTGCCAGCAGCTTGAGGGGAAATCAGCCCCAGCATTTT. Translated, it gives CASSLRGNQPQHF.

The chain carries TRBV12-3 or TRBV12-4 and TRBJ1-4, with TRBD1 as a possible D gene (6 bases). Between the trimmed V and J ends, which lost 10 bases and 5 bases, there was a span of 14 bases. The CDR3 is 13 amino acids. The CDR3: CATSGQSNEKLFF. CDR3 sequence (DNA): TGTGCCACCTCAGGACAGTCGAATGAAAAACTGTTTTTT.

The chain joins TRBV7-6 to TRBJ2-1, with 10 bases fitting TRBD2. Trimming removed 5 bases from V and 7 bases from J; junction bases left unmatched: 11. The length of the CDR3 is 16 residues. Germline loops: CDR1 SGHVS, CDR2 FNYEAQ. The CDR3 coding sequence is TGTGCCAGCAGCAGATCCGGGACTAGCGCCGTAAATGAGCAGTTCTTC. Translation: CASSRSGTSAVNEQFF. Full variable domain (missing parts from reference TRBV7-6 and TRBJ2-1): GAGVSQSPRYKVTKRGQDVALRCDPISGHVSLYWYRQALGQGPEFLTYFNYEAQQDKSGLPNDRFSAERPEGSISTLTIQRTEQRDSAMYRCASSRSGTSAVNEQFFGPGTRLTVL.

The chain carries TRBV4-3 and TRBJ2-3, with 12 bases identical to TRBD2. The CDR3 spans 16 residues. Unmatched junction bases numbered 4, after V lost 2 bases and J lost 4 bases. Looked up from germline, CDR1 is LGHNA and CDR2 is YSLEER. The CDR3 DNA is TGCGCCAGCAGCCAACCCTCTAGCGGGGGGGCAGATACGCAGTATTTT. This sequence encodes CASSQPSSGGADTQYF.

This clone appeared once. The V call is TRBV6-2 or TRBV6-3, the J call TRBJ2-2; D uncertain. V lost 5 bases and J lost 1, with 11 bases in between. The germline V gene encodes CDR1 MNHEY and CDR2 SVGEGT. The CDR3 has 15 residues. This chain's CDR3 is CASSRIVENTGELFF. The CDR3 bases are TGTGCCAGCAGTCGGATCGTAGAGAACACCGGGGAGCTGTTTTTT.

The chain employs TRBV27 and TRBJ2-2; D not certain. Germline CDR1 MNHEY, CDR2 SMNVEV (reference sequence). The V gene lost 6 bases and the J gene lost 1 base, with 15 bases spanning the gap. The CDR3 is 16 amino acids. The CDR3 DNA reads as TGTGCCAGCAGCCTTATCTGGACCGAGAACACCGGGGAGCTGTTTTTT. Its protein is CASSLIWTENTGELFF.

The CDR3 loop reads CASSPRTGGTANEKLFF. CDR3 coding DNA: TGTGCCAGCTCACCGCGGACAGGGGGCACGGCTAATGAAAAACTGTTTTTT. This chain joins TRBV18 and TRBJ1-4, with 11 bases identical to TRBD1. The CDR3 sequence is 17 residues long. J was trimmed by 3 bases and V by 3 bases; bases with no gene match: 6. CDR1 is KGHSH and CDR2 is LQKENI in the germline V gene.

DNA for the CDR3: TGTGCCAGCAGTCGGACGGTCTCTGGAAACACCATATATTTT. Its translation is CASSRTVSGNTIYF. The chain couples TRBV7-8 to TRBJ1-3, with D unresolved. The germline CDR1 and CDR2 sequences are SGHVS and FQNEAQ. This CDR3 contains 14 residues. Trimming removed 6 bases from V and 0 bases from J, with 9 bases in between.

This chain uses TRBV6-1 with TRBJ1-6; D perhaps matches TRBD1 (5 bases). Germline CDR1 reads MNHNS; CDR2 reads SASEGT. The V end lost 2 bases, the J end lost 8 bases, and 22 bases lay between the germline ends. CDR3 length equals 18 residues. The CDR3 nucleotides read TGTGCCAGCAGTGAACGGAGTCGGCAGACAATGGGACATTCACCCCTCCACTTT. It specifies CASSERSRQTMGHSPLHF.

The chain combines TRBV27 with TRBJ1-2, with unresolved D. Germline V gives CDR1 MNHEY, CDR2 SMNVEV (reference sequence). Trimming removed 6 bases at V and 10 bases at J, with 21 bases between. The CDR3 consists of 14 residues. The CDR3, as DNA: TGTGCCAGCAGCCCCAACCGGGTCGGTCTTTTCTACACCTTC. It is translated as CASSPNRVGLFYTF.

The gene calls are TRBV7-2 and TRBJ2-3; 12 bases fit TRBD2. J lost 2 bases, V lost 5 bases, and 5 bases had no gene match. Germline CDR1 SGHTA, CDR2 FQGNSA. This CDR3 contains 16 residues. The CDR3 sequence: CASSPGLAGNTDTQYF. CDR3 sequence (DNA): TGTGCCAGCAGCCCTGGACTAGCGGGGAACACAGATACGCAGTATTTT. The full variable domain, completed using reference TRBV7-2 and TRBJ2-3, is GAGVSQSPSNKVTEKGKDVELRCDPISGHTALYWYRQSLGQGLEFLIYFQGNSAPDKSGLPSDRFSAERTGGSVSTLTIQRTQQEDSAVYLCASSPGLAGNTDTQYFGPGTRLTVL.

The rearrangement links TRBV11-1 to TRBJ1-2; 7 nucleotides match TRBD1. Germline CDR1 SGHAT, CDR2 FQDESV (reference sequence). The CDR3 contains 14 residues. V lost 1 base and J lost 7; bases outside the gene matches: 6. CDR3 sequence reads: CASSLDRGAFGYTF. The CDR3 coding sequence is TGTGCCAGCAGCTTAGACAGGGGAGCGTTTGGCTACACCTTC.

This chain links TRBV15 with TRBJ2-7, with TRBD1 as a possible D gene (5 bases). V was pared by 4 bases and J by 0 bases, with 16 bases between. CDR3 length: 16 amino acids. The V gene's germline CDR1 is LNHNV and CDR2 YYDKDF (reference sequence). The CDR3 here is CATSKRGAASSYEQYF. The CDR3 DNA follows: TGTGCCACCAGCAAGCGTGGGGCAGCTTCCTCCTACGAGCAGTACTTC.

V is TRBV5-4 and J is TRBJ2-3; no clear D gene. Trimming stripped 5 bases from V and 4 bases from J, with 5 bases between. The length of the CDR3 is 11 residues. The V gene's germline CDR1 is SGHNT and CDR2 YYREEE (reference sequence). The DNA of the CDR3 is TGTGCCAGCAGGGGATCAGATACGCAGTATTTT. Protein product: CASRGSDTQYF.

This sequence joins TRBV6-2 or TRBV6-3 and TRBJ1-1; possibly TRBD1 for D (6 bases). There are 14 residues in the CDR3. Germline-derived CDR1 and CDR2 are MNHEY and SVGEGT. Trimming stripped 5 bases from V and 1 base from J, with 11 bases between. CDR3 DNA sequence: TGTGCCAGCAGTCCGTTGGACAGGAACACTGAAGCTTTCTTT. It yields the protein CASSPLDRNTEAFF.

This sequence joins TRBV5-5 and TRBJ1-1, with no clear D. Trimming took 7 bases from V and 1 from J, leaving 11 bases between them. Germline assignment: CDR1 SGHKS and CDR2 YYEKEE (reference sequence). The CDR3 spans 13 residues. The CDR3 spells CASSLQPNTEAFF. The DNA for the CDR3 is TGTGCCAGCTCGTTACAGCCGAACACTGAAGCTTTCTTT.

The chain links TRBV5-1 to TRBJ1-6; 8 bases agree with TRBD1. From germline, CDR1 is SGHRS and CDR2 YFSETQ. The CDR3 has 15 amino acids. The J segment lost 8 bases and the V segment lost 1 base, leaving 5 bases of the junction unmatched. CDR3 residues: CASSLTGGGYSPLHF. In DNA, the CDR3 is TGCGCCAGCAGCTTGACAGGGGGTGGGTATTCACCCCTCCACTTT.

V is TRBV27 and J is TRBJ2-4, with TRBD1 matching 7 bases. V shed 4 bases, J shed 0 bases, and the junction held 6 bases outside the gene matches. Germline values: CDR1 MNHEY, CDR2 SMNVEV (reference sequence). There are 16 residues in the CDR3. CDR3 residues: CASSSPRDRAKNIQYF. In DNA, the CDR3 is TGTGCCAGCAGTTCTCCCCGGGACAGAGCCAAAAACATTCAGTACTTC.

The chain employs TRBV28 and TRBJ2-7; D gene uncertain. This CDR3 has 13 amino acids. V lost 6 bases and J 2 bases, leaving 11 bases between the germline ends. Germline V gene data show CDR1 as MDHEN and CDR2 as SYDVKM. In nucleotides, the CDR3 is TGTGCCAGCAGATTTGAAGTAACCTACGAGCAGTACTTC. Protein sequence: CASRFEVTYEQYF. The full variable domain, its missing parts supplied by reference TRBV28 and TRBJ2-7, is DVKVTQSSRYLVKRTGEKVFLECVQDMDHENMFWYRQDPGLGLRLIYFSYDVKMKEKGDIPEGYSVSREKKERFSLILESASTNQTSMYLCASRFEVTYEQYFGPGTRLTVT.

The V and J genes are TRBV18 and TRBJ2-5; either TRBD1 or TRBD2 may supply D (5 bases each). The CDR3 runs to 16 residues. Germline values: CDR1 KGHSH, CDR2 LQKENI. V was shortened by 3 bases and J by 4 bases, with 18 bases between the two germline ends. This CDR3 is CASSPSRGPARETQYF. The DNA of the CDR3 is TGTGCCAGCTCACCGTCTCGGGGACCCGCTCGAGAGACCCAGTACTTC.

This clone occurred a few times. V gene TRBV10-3 combines with J gene TRBJ1-4; unclear D gene. CDR1 is ENHRY, CDR2 SYGVKD, per germline. V was pared by 4 bases and J by 8 bases, with 11 bases between. The CDR3 is made up of 13 amino acids. The CDR3 here is CAISVRADEKLFF. CDR3 nucleotide sequence: TGTGCCATCAGTGTTAGGGCCGACGAAAAACTGTTTTTT.

This clone appeared once. Other DNA sequences in this sample translate to the same CDR3. The genes are TRBV7-9 and TRBJ2-7; no clear D. V lost 0 bases and J lost 1, with 4 bases in between. CDR3 length: 13 amino acids. Germline CDR1 and CDR2: SEHNR and FQNEAQ (reference sequence). Here the CDR3 DNA reads TGTGCCAGCAGCTTAGCGGGGTCCTACGAGCAGTACTTC. Translating gives CASSLAGSYEQYF.